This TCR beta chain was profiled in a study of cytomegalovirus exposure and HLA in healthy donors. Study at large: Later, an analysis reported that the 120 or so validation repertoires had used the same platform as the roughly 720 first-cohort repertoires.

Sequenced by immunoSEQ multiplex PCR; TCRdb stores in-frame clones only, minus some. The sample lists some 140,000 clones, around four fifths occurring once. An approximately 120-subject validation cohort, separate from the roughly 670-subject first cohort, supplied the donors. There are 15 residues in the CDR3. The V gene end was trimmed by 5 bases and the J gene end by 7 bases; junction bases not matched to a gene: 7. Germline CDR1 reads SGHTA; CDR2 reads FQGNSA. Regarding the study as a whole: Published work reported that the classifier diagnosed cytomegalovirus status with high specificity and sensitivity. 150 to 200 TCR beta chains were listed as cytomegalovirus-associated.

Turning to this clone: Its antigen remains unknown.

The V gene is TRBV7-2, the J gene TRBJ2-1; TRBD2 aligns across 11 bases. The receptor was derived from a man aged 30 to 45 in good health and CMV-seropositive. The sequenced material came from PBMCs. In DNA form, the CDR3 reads TGTGCCAGCAGCCAACTAGCGGGAGCAAGGAATGAGCAGTTCTTC. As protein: CASSQLAGARNEQFF.